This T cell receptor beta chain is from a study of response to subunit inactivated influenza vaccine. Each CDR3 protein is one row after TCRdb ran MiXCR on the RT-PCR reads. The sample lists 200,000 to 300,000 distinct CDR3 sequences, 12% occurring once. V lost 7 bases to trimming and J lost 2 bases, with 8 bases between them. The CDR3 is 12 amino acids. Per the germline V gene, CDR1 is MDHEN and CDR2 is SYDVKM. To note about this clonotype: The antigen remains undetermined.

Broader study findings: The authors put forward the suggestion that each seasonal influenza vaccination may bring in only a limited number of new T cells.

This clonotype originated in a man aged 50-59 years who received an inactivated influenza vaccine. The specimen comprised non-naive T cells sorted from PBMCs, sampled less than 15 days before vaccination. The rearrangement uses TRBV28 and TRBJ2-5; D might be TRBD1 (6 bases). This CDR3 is CASTGQQETQYF. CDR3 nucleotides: TGTGCCAGCACCGGACAGCAAGAGACCCAGTACTTC.